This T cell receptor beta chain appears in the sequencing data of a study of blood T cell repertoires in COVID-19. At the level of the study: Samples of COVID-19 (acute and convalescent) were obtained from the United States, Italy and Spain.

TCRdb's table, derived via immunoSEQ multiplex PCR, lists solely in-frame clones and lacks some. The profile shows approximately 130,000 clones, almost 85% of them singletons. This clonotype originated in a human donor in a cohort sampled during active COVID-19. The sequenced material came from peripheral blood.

CDR3 sequence reads: CASSPLANQPQHF. As DNA, the CDR3 is TGTGCCAGCAGCCCCCTGGCAAATCAGCCCCAGCATTTT. The chain couples TRBV7-9 to TRBJ1-5; D is undetermined. The CDR3 has 13 residues. Trimming removed 5 bases from V and 4 bases from J, with 9 bases in between. CDR1 and CDR2 from the germline V gene are SEHNR and FQNEAQ (reference sequence). The variable domain in full, completed from reference TRBV7-9 and TRBJ1-5, reads DTGVSQNPRHKITKRGQNVTFRCDPISEHNRLYWYRQTLGQGPEFLTYFQNEAQLEKSRLLSDRFSAERPKGSFSTLEIQRTEQGDSAMYLCASSPLANQPQHFGDGTRLSIL.